The entry below describes one T cell receptor beta chain. Its specificity is unknown. Systemic immunosuppression or a history of autoimmune disease excluded patients. The source of the sample is a study of OX40 agonist ivuxolimab in advanced cancers. Findings of the study overall: Doses of 0.1 to 3.0 mg/kg were accompanied by clonal expansion of CD4+ and CD8+ blood T cells by week 6.

TCRdb's copy holds only in-frame clones and misses some; the assay was immunoSEQ multiplex PCR. The sample has 70,000 to 95,000 clones; around 88% are singletons. Looked up from germline, CDR1 is SEHNR and CDR2 is FQNEAQ (reference sequence). V lost 3 bases, J lost 5 bases, and 17 bases lay in between. This CDR3 has 15 amino acids. The chain links TRBV7-9 to TRBJ2-7; the D gene is possibly TRBD1 (5 bases). The specimen was CD4+ or CD8+ T cells sorted from blood, collected in a trial of the OX40 agonist ivuxolimab. The clonotype comes from an adult with an advanced solid tumor such as melanoma, head and neck, liver or kidney cancer. The CDR3: CASSFTGGAAHEQYF. Written as DNA, the CDR3 is TGTGCCAGCAGCTTCACTGGTGGGGCAGCCCACGAGCAGTACTTC.